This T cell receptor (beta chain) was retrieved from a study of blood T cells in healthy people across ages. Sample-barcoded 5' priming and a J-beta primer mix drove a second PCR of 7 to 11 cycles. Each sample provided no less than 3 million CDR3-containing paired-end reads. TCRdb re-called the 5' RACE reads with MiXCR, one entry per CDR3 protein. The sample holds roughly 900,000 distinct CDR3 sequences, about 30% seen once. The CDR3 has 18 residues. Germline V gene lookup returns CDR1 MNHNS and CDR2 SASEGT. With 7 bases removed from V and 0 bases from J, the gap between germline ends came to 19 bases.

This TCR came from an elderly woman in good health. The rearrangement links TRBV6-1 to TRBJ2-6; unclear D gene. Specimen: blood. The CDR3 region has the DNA TGTGCCAGCATGTCCCTATTTAACACGATCTCTGGGGCCAACGTCCTGACTTTC. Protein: CASMSLFNTISGANVLTF.